This is a list of T cell receptor beta chains from one sample in a study of Ad26.COV2.S vaccination and SARS-CoV-2 variants. TCRdb's table, derived via immunoSEQ multiplex PCR, lists solely in-frame clones and lacks some. The sample consists of 400,000 to 500,000 clones, 80% to 90% of them appearing once. The specimen was peripheral blood, collected in a trial of Ad26.COV2.S vaccine versus placebo. These receptors originate from a person aged 18-65 years who received the Ad26.COV2.S COVID-19 vaccine or a placebo. Each CDR3 is given with its conserved first and last residue. The D gene is left open where the match is weak. Expanded clones get a size class; other rows say once, few or many, or leave the size out.

v_gene,j_gene,abundance,d_gene,CDR3nt,CDR3aa
TRBV6-6,TRBJ1-1,NA,NA,TGTGCCAGCAGTTACGACCTGGGAGAGGACACTGAAGCTTTCTTT,CASSYDLGEDTEAFF
TRBV29-1,TRBJ1-3,NA,NA,TGCAGCGTTCGCGACCCTTCCTCTGGAAACACCATATATTTT,CSVRDPSSGNTIYF
TRBV27,TRBJ1-5,NA,NA,TGTGCCAGCAGTTTATCGCCCAGGTTCAATCAGCCCCAGCATTTT,CASSLSPRFNQPQHF
TRBV6-2/TRBV6-3,TRBJ2-7,once,TRBD2,TGTGCCAGCAGTTACGCGGCGGGGGTACTTTACGAGCAGTACTTC,CASSYAAGVLYEQYF
TRBV7-3,TRBJ2-1,NA,TRBD2,TGTGCCAGCAGCCCGAATCTTCTAGCGGGCCACAATGAGCAGTTCTTC,CASSPNLLAGHNEQFF
TRBV7-2,TRBJ2-3,NA,TRBD2,TGTGCCAGCAGCTCAACCGGGACTAGCGGGAATACGCAGTATTTT,CASSSTGTSGNTQYF
TRBV5-4,TRBJ2-3,NA,TRBD2,TGTGCCAGCAGCTTGTATACTAGCGGGAGCGATACGCAGTATTTT,CASSLYTSGSDTQYF
TRBV28,TRBJ2-5,NA,TRBD2,TGTGCCAGCAGGGCGGGAGGGCGCGAGACCCAGTACTTC,CASRAGGRETQYF
TRBV5-1,TRBJ1-2,NA,NA,TGCGCCAGCAGCTTTAGTACGTTGGAAGGCTACACCTTC,CASSFSTLEGYTF
TRBV3-1/TRBV3-2,TRBJ1-2,NA,TRBD1,TGTGCCAGCAGCCCAGGGGGCGAAAATGGCTACACCTTC,CASSPGGENGYTF
TRBV5-4,TRBJ2-1,once,NA,TGTGCCAGCAGCTACACCAGGGGCACCTCCTACAATGAGCAGTTCTTC,CASSYTRGTSYNEQFF
TRBV7-9,TRBJ1-4,NA,NA,TGTGCCAGCAGGGAGCGGGTTGGAAACGAAAAACTGTTTTTT,CASRERVGNEKLFF
TRBV28,TRBJ1-4,NA,NA,TGTGCCACCCAATGGACGGGGCTGACAACTAATGAAAAACTGTTTTTT,CATQWTGLTTNEKLFF
TRBV19,TRBJ2-2,NA,NA,TGTGCCAGTAGTATTTACGAGAACACCGGGGAGCTGTTTTTT,CASSIYENTGELFF
TRBV6-5,TRBJ2-2,NA,NA,TGTGCCAGCAGTTACGACGGGGGTCCCGGCGGGGAGCTGTTTTTT,CASSYDGGPGGELFF
TRBV7-2,TRBJ1-1,NA,NA,TGTGCCAGCAGCTTACAGGCGACCGCTGAAGCTTTCTTT,CASSLQATAEAFF
TRBV19,TRBJ2-3,NA,NA,TGTGCCAGTAGTACCCGCAGGAGAGATACGCAGTATTTT,CASSTRRRDTQYF
TRBV7-6,TRBJ2-1,NA,NA,TGTGCCAGCGCCGGATTCGACTACAATGAGCAGTTCTTC,CASAGFDYNEQFF
TRBV14,TRBJ1-1,NA,NA,TGTGCCAGCAGCCAAGCCAGTGAAGCTTTCTTT,CASSQASEAFF
TRBV6-2/TRBV6-3,TRBJ1-4,NA,NA,TGTGCCAGCAGCCATTGGACAGACGCAACTAATGAAAAACTGTTTTTT,CASSHWTDATNEKLFF
TRBV3-1/TRBV3-2,TRBJ2-2,NA,NA,TGTGCCAGCAGCCAATCCTCCCCGGGGGAGCTGTTTTTT,CASSQSSPGELFF
TRBV12-5,TRBJ2-5,NA,NA,TGTGCTAGTGGTCGGCGGAAAGAGACCCAGTACTTC,CASGRRKETQYF
TRBV5-8,TRBJ2-2,NA,TRBD1,TGTGCCAGCAGCGCTACGGACAGGGCGGAAGATGACACCGGGGAGCTGTTTTTT,CASSATDRAEDDTGELFF
TRBV11-2,TRBJ2-2,NA,TRBD1,TGTGCCAGCAGCCCCAGGCAGGGGGCCGGGGAGCTGTTTTTT,CASSPRQGAGELFF